This T cell receptor beta chain comes out of a study of radiotherapy plus CTLA-4 blockade in lung cancer. Whole-study findings and limits: Reports state that early shifts in blood T cell clones, with interferon-beta, best predicted response. In blood, tumor-derived TCR clones expanded after radiotherapy plus ipilimumab.

TCRdb's table, derived via immunoSEQ multiplex PCR, lists solely in-frame clones and lacks some. The table includes some 48,000 clones, about 86% detected once. This CDR3 is 17 amino acids long. Germline lookup yields CDR1 MGHRA and CDR2 YSYEKL. About this clone itself: Antigen: not known.

The source of this sequence is a human donor with non-small cell lung cancer that progressed on radiotherapy plus ipilimumab. Some clones in this sample may be carry-over from other donors' samples. The sequences come from peripheral blood, collected from a patient treated with radiotherapy plus ipilimumab. J is TRBJ2-5 and V is TRBV4-1; 16 bases align to TRBD2. The J call may be mistaken, given a closer DNA end match to TRBJ2-7. CDR3 bases: TGCGCCAGCAGCCTTGGGACTAGCGGGGGGGCCGCGTACGAGCAGTACTTC. This encodes CASSLGTSGGAAYEQYF.